This T cell receptor (beta chain) appears in the sequencing data of a study of blood T cell repertoires in COVID-19. Study context: COVID-19 samples from acute and convalescent phases originated in the United States, Italy and Spain.

The table came from immunoSEQ multiplex PCR; TCRdb's copy has only in-frame clones and leaves some out. The sample lists 150,000 to 200,000 clones, over 60% seen once, with about 8.3% in the top ten. Trimming at V came to 4 bases and at J to 5 bases, leaving 8 bases not matched to a gene. Germline V gives CDR1 SGHRS, CDR2 YFSETQ. This CDR3 contains 15 residues. The sample was peripheral blood. This clonotype was sampled from a man aged 55-75 years with acute or convalescent COVID-19. This sequence joins TRBV5-1 and TRBJ1-5; 8 bases agree with TRBD1. In DNA, the CDR3 is TGCGCCAGCAGCCCGACAGGGGAGGAACATCAGCCCCAGCATTTT. Protein: CASSPTGEEHQPQHF.